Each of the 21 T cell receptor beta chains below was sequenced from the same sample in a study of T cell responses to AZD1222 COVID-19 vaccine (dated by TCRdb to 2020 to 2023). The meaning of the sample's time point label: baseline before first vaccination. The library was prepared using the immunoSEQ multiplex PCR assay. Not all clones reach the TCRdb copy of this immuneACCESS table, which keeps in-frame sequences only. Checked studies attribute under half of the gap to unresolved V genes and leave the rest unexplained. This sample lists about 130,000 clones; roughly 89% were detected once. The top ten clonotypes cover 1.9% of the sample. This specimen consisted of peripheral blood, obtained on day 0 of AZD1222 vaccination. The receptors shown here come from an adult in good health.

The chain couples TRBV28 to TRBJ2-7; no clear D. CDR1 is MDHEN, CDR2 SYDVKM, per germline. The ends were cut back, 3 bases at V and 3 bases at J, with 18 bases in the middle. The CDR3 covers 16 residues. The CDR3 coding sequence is TGTGCCAGCAGTTTTAGAACTCGTGTGATCGGCTACGAGCAGTACTTC. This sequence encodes CASSFRTRVIGYEQYF.

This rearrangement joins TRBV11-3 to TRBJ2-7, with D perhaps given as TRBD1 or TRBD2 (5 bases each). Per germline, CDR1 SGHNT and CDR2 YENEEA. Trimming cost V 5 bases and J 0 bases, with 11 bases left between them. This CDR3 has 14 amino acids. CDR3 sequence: CASSPRDGSYEQYF. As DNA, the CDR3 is TGTGCCAGCAGCCCCCGGGACGGCTCCTACGAGCAGTACTTC.

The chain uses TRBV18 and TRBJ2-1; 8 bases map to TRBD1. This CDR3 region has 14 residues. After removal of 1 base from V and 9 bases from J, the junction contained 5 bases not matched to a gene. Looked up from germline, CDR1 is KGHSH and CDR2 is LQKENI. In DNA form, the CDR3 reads TGTGCCAGCTCACCACAGGGACAGGTAACTGAGCAGTTCTTC. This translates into CASSPQGQVTEQFF.

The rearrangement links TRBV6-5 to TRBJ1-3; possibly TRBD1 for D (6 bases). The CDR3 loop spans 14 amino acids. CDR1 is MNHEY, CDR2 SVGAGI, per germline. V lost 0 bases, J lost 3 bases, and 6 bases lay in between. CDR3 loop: CASSYSTGGNTIYF. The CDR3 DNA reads TGTGCCAGCAGTTACTCGACAGGTGGAAACACCATATATTTT.

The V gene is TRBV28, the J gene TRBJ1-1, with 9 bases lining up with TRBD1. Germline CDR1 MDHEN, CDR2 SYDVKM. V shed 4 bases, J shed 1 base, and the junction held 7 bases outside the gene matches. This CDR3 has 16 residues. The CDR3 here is CASSSETGQGNTEAFF. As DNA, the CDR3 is TGTGCCAGCAGTTCCGAAACGGGACAGGGGAACACTGAAGCTTTCTTT.

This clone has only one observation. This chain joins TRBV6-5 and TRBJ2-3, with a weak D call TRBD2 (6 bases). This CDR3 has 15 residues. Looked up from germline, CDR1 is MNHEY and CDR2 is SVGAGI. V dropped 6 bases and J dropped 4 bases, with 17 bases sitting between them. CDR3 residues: CASRRTTSGSDTQYF. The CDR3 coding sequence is TGTGCCAGCAGGAGGACTACGTCGGGGTCAGATACGCAGTATTTT.

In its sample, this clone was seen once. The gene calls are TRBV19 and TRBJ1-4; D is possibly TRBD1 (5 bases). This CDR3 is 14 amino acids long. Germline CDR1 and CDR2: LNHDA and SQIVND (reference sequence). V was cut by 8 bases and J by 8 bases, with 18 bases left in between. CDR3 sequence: CASEGSGAREKLFF. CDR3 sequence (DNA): TGTGCCAGTGAGGGGTCCGGGGCGCGGGAAAAACTGTTTTTT.

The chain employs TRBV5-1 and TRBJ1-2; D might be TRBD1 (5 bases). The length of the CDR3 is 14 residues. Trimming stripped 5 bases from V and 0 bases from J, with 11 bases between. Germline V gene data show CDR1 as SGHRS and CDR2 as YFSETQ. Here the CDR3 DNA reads TGCGCCAGCAGTTGGGACGGAGCTAACTATGGCTACACCTTC. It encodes CASSWDGANYGYTF.

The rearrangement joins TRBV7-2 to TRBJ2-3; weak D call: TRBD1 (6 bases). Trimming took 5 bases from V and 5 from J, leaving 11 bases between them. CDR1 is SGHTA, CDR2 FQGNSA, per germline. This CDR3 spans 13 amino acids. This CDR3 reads CASSTKGGDTQYF. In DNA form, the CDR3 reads TGTGCCAGCAGCACAAAAGGGGGAGATACGCAGTATTTT.

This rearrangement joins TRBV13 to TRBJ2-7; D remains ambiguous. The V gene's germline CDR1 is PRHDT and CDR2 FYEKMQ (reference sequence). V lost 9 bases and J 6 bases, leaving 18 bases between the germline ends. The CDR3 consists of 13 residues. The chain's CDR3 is CASQLTDQGEQYF. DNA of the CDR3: TGTGCCAGTCAATTGACGGACCAAGGCGAGCAGTACTTC.

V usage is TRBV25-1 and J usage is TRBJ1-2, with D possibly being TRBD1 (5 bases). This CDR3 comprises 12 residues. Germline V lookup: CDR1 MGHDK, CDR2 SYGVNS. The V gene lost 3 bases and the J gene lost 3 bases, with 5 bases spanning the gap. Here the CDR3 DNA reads TGTGCCAGCAGTGACAGGGACTATGGCTACACCTTC. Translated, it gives CASSDRDYGYTF.

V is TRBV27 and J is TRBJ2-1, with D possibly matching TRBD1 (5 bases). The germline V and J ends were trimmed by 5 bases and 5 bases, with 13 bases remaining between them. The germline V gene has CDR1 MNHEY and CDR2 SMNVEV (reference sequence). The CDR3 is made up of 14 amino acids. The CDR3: CASSASTANNEQFF. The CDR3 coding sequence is TGTGCCAGCAGTGCTTCGACAGCTAACAATGAGCAGTTCTTC.

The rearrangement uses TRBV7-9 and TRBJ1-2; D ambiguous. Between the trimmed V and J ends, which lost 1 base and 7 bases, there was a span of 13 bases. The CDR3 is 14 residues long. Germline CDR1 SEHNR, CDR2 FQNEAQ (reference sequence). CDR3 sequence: CASSLDSERGGYTF. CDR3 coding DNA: TGTGCCAGCAGCTTAGACAGTGAACGGGGTGGCTACACCTTC.

The CDR3 loop is CASSLGAGYTF. As DNA, the CDR3 is TGTGCCAGCAGCTTAGGGGCTGGCTACACCTTC. The chain carries TRBV11-2 and TRBJ1-2, with D hard to call. V was trimmed by 1 base and J by 7 bases, leaving 4 bases between them. The length of the CDR3 is 11 residues. Germline-derived CDR1 and CDR2 are SGHAT and FQNNGV.

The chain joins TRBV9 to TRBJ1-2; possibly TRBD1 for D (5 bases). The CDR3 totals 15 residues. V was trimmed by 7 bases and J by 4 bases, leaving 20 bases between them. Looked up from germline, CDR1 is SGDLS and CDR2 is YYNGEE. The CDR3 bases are TGTGCCAGCTCCAAAACCTCAGGGCTCTCCTATGGCTACACCTTC. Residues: CASSKTSGLSYGYTF.

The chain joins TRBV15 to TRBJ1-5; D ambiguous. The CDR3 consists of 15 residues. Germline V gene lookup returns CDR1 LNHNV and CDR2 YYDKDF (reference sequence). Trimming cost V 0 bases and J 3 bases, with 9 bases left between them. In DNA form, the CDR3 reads TGTGCCACCAGCAGAGACGCAGTACCCAATCAGCCCCAGCATTTT. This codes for CATSRDAVPNQPQHF.

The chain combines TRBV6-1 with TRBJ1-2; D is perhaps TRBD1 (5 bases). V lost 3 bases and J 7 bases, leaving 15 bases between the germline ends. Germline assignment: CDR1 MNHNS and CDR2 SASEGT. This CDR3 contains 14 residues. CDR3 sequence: CASSEGVTLRGYTF. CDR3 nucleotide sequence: TGTGCCAGCAGTGAGGGGGTAACCCTTCGTGGCTACACCTTC.

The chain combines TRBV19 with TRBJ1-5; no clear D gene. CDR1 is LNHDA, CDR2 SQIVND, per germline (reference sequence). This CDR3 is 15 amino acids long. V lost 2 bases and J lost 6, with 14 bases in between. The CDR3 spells CASSIPSGEGQPQHF. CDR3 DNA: TGTGCCAGTAGTATACCTTCCGGGGAGGGTCAGCCCCAGCATTTT. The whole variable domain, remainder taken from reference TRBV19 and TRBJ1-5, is DGGITQSPKYLFRKEGQNVTLSCEQNLNHDAMYWYRQDPGQGLRLIYYSQIVNDFQKGDIAEGYSVSREKKESFPLTVTSAQKNPTAFYLCASSIPSGEGQPQHFGDGTRLSIL.

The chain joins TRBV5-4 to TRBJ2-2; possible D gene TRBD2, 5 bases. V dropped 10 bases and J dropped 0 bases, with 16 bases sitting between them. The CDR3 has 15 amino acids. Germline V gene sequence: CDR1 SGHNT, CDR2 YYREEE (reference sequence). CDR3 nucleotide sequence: TGTGCCTTCAAACTAGGCGTAACGAACACCGGGGAGCTGTTTTTT. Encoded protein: CAFKLGVTNTGELFF.

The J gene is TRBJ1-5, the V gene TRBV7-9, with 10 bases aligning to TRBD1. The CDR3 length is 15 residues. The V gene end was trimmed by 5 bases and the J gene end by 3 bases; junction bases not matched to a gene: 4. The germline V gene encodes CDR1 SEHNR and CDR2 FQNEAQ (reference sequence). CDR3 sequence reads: CASSPGQGTNQPQHF. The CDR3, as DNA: TGTGCCAGCAGCCCGGGACAGGGGACCAATCAGCCCCAGCATTTT.

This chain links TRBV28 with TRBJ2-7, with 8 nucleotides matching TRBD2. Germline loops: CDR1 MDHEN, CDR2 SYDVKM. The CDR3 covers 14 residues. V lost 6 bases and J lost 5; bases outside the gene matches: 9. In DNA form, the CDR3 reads TGTGCCAGCAGCCTCGGGAGGGAGATCCACGAGCAGTACTTC. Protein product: CASSLGREIHEQYF.